This TCR beta chain appears in the sequencing data of a study of human T cells and chemical hapten exposure. Study-wide findings and caveats: DPC sensitization left the count of TCRs above 1 in 1000 unchanged.

This clonotype was observed at least ten times. Its antigen is as yet unknown. The CDR3 has 14 residues. With 0 bases removed from V and 2 bases from J, the gap between germline ends came to 6 bases. From germline, CDR1 is SGHRS and CDR2 YFSETQ. Sample time point: pre-sensitization, week 0. Treatment given: therapeutic diphenylcyclopropenone sensitization with weekly scalp DPC. Blood was collected ahead of every patch test applied. MiXCR, applied by TCRdb to the RACE reads, yields one record per CDR3 protein. The sample includes roughly 380,000 distinct CDR3 sequences, roughly 5.3% seen only once; the top ten take around 2.6%.

The input for sequencing was whole blood, taken in connection with sensitization to the hapten diphenylcyclopropenone (DPC). V is TRBV5-1 and J is TRBJ1-5; D not certain. The receptor was isolated from a woman aged 45-60 years with alopecia areata. Some clones in this sample may be carry-over from other donors' samples. The DNA for the CDR3 is TGCGCCAGCAGCTTGGACCAGGGCAATCAGCCCCAGCATTTT. This sequence encodes CASSLDQGNQPQHF.